Below are 10 T cell receptor beta chains sequenced from a single sample in a study of cytomegalovirus exposure and HLA in healthy donors. Libraries were prepared by immunoSEQ multiplex PCR; TCRdb keeps only in-frame clonotypes and omits some of them. The table lists 130,000 or so clones, about nine tenths of them singletons. The sequencing input was PBMCs. The receptor set was obtained from a man aged 25-45 years in good health and CMV-seronegative.

J is TRBJ1-5 and V is TRBV6-1, with 10 bases that match TRBD1. There are 17 residues in the CDR3. V shed 0 bases, J shed 2 bases, and the junction held 4 bases outside the gene matches. Per the germline V gene, CDR1 is MNHNS and CDR2 is SASEGT. The CDR3 DNA is TGTGCCAGCAGTGAAGCCTACGGGACAGGGGGCAATCAGCCCCAGCATTTT. This gives the protein CASSEAYGTGGNQPQHF.

The chain has TRBV6-5 and TRBJ1-4; perhaps TRBD1 as D (6 bases). Trimming removed 6 bases from V and 5 bases from J, with 10 bases in between. Germline assignment: CDR1 MNHEY and CDR2 SVGAGI. This CDR3 has 13 residues. CDR3 sequence: CASSQGPNEKLFF. The CDR3 bases are TGTGCCAGCAGCCAGGGGCCCAATGAAAAACTGTTTTTT.

J is TRBJ1-3 and V is TRBV2; D unclear. The CDR3 is 13 residues long. Germline CDR1 and CDR2: SNHLY and FYNNEI. Trimming stripped 10 bases from V and 4 bases from J, with 14 bases between. CDR3 region: CATNPKQGNTIYF. CDR3 bases: TGTGCCACCAATCCGAAACAGGGAAACACCATATATTTT.

The chain is built from TRBV6-5 and TRBJ1-2, with D unclear. CDR1 and CDR2 (germline): MNHEY, SVGAGI. V was cut by 6 bases and J by 8 bases, with 19 bases left in between. This CDR3 region has 14 residues. The CDR3 here is CASRRSRDSGGYTF. CDR3 coding DNA: TGTGCCAGCAGGCGATCCCGGGATTCGGGAGGCTACACCTTC.

The rearrangement joins TRBV7-3 to TRBJ1-1; a weak D match, TRBD1 (6 bases). Trimming took 5 bases from V and 6 from J, leaving 13 bases between them. Germline V gives CDR1 SGHTA, CDR2 FQGTGA. The CDR3 covers 13 residues. The CDR3 is CASSPGTTAEAFF. The CDR3 DNA is TGTGCCAGCAGCCCCGGGACAACAGCTGAAGCTTTCTTT.

The CDR3 coding sequence is TGTGCCACCAGCAGAGGGGACACCTCTATGGGAGGGCAGCCCCAGCATTTT. It is translated as CATSRGDTSMGGQPQHF. The rearrangement joins TRBV15 to TRBJ1-5, with D perhaps matching TRBD1 (6 bases). CDR3 length: 17 residues. Germline lookup yields CDR1 LNHNV and CDR2 YYDKDF (reference sequence). V lost 1 base and J lost 7, with 20 bases in between. Together with reference TRBV15 and TRBJ1-5, the CDR3 gives the full variable domain: DAMVIQNPRYQVTQFGKPVTLSCSQTLNHNVMYWYQQKSSQAPKLLFHYYDKDFNNEADTPDNFQSRRPNTSFCFLDIRSPGLGDTAMYLCATSRGDTSMGGQPQHFGDGTRLSIL.

This sequence joins TRBV6-6 and TRBJ1-5, with unresolved D. This CDR3 spans 16 amino acids. V lost 6 bases and J 2 bases, leaving 17 bases between the germline ends. Germline lookup yields CDR1 MNHNY and CDR2 SVGAGI (reference sequence). CDR3 sequence (DNA): TGTGCCAGCAGCCCCTGGCCCCAAGAAGGCAATCAGCCCCAGCATTTT. Encoded protein: CASSPWPQEGNQPQHF.

The genes are TRBV1 and TRBJ1-2. TRBV1 is an annotated pseudogene. This CDR3 contains 14 residues. The CDR3 DNA follows: TGCACCCGCCCCAAGGGGGGGGGCTGGTATGGCTACACCTTC. Its translation: CTRPKGGGWYGYTF.

The chain recombines TRBV28 with TRBJ2-5, with 12 bases aligning to TRBD1. The CDR3 covers 17 residues. Germline CDR1 MDHEN, CDR2 SYDVKM. Trimming removed 6 bases from V and 3 bases from J; junction bases left unmatched: 11. Written as DNA, the CDR3 is TGTGCCAGCAGACCCTATTGGGACAGGGGGCGCGAAGAGACCCAGTACTTC. Translation gives CASRPYWDRGREETQYF.

The chain carries TRBV6-1 and TRBJ1-3, with 7 bases aligning to TRBD1. This CDR3 contains 14 residues. Germline CDR1 and CDR2: MNHNS and SASEGT. V shed 6 bases and J 4 bases; nucleotides not matched to a gene: 6. Here the CDR3 DNA reads TGTGCCAGCAGGACTGGGACAGAAGGAAACACCATATATTTT. Amino acids: CASRTGTEGNTIYF.